This T cell receptor beta chain was documented in a study of tumor and adjacent non-tumor tissue in lung cancer. The template was RNA from unsorted bulk tissue. Findings and limits, study-wide: Normal lung showed higher cumulative top 100 clone frequency than tumor.

CDR1 is LGHNA and CDR2 is YSLEER in the germline V gene. There are 15 residues in the CDR3. To note about this clonotype: No antigen is known for it. One end of the junction does not line up with germline, which may come from a read error.

Three rounds of nested PCR, following a modified ARM-PCR protocol, produced the TCRbeta library. In TCRdb, the multiplex PCR reads were re-called with MiXCR into one record per CDR3 protein. The table includes about 200,000 distinct CDR3 sequences, about 76% detected once. Sequencing used lung tumor tissue. The origin of this receptor is a man between 60 and 75 years old with non-small cell lung cancer. This chain links TRBV4-3 with TRBJ1-4, with D tentatively TRBD1 (5 bases). CDR3 loop: CTSSRGIYRNEKLFF. The CDR3 bases are TGCACCAGCAGCCGAGGTATATACAGGAACGAAAAACTGTTTTTT.